This T cell receptor beta chain was observed in a study of blood T cell repertoires in COVID-19. Trimming removed 3 bases from V and 7 bases from J, with 16 bases in between. Germline CDR1 reads MDHEN; CDR2 reads SYDVKM. The CDR3 loop spans 15 amino acids. Original processing methods: Estimation of nucleated cell counts relied on the amplification of reference gene primers. Only in-frame clones appear in the TCRdb table, and some are missing; sequencing was by immunoSEQ multiplex PCR. The DNA gave D and trimming, while V, J and clone size come from that table. The sample shows approximately 200,000 clones, about 91% of them seen only once.

The J gene is TRBJ2-1, the V gene TRBV28, with D perhaps matching TRBD1 (6 bases). Sequenced material: peripheral blood. The TCR originated in a woman aged 25 to 39 with acute or convalescent COVID-19. CDR3 nucleotides: TGTGCCAGCAGTTTTCTTGGGACACCCTCAAATGAGCAGTTCTTC. Amino acids: CASSFLGTPSNEQFF.